This T cell receptor (beta chain) was identified during a study of identifying expanded T cells in peripheral blood. Study results and limitations: Two-week clone count variance significantly increased as total template count grew. Differentially abundant clones: around 1.2 between replicates, 15 to 17 at about 13 days, approximately 18 at four.

Of note for this clone: As yet, its antigen is unknown.

Per germline, CDR1 SGHVS and CDR2 FQNEAQ. The CDR3 sequence is 15 residues long. V was trimmed by 2 bases and J by 5 bases, leaving 12 bases between them. Healthy donors had no documented immune events, such as infections, while sampled. Profiled with immunoSEQ multiplex PCR; TCRdb holds only in-frame clones, not every one. The sample includes some 120,000 clones, 75% to 90% of them seen just once. The TCR comes from a person aged 18 to 75 in good health. The V call is TRBV7-8, the J call TRBJ1-4, with D possibly being TRBD1 (5 bases). Material: blood. This CDR3 reads CASSLFGTLNEKLFF. The CDR3 coding sequence is TGTGCCAGCAGCTTATTCGGGACTCTAAATGAAAAACTGTTTTTT.